The 10 T cell receptor beta chains listed next were all sequenced from one sample in a study of identical twins. In TCRdb, the 5' RACE reads were re-called with MiXCR into one record per CDR3 protein. This table has 200,000 to 250,000 distinct CDR3 sequences, less than 8% appearing once. Separately, the same data were catalogued under a study of yellow fever vaccine responses in identical twins.

Sequencing was performed on memory (CD45RO+) T cells sorted from blood. These TCRs come from a woman between 18 and 30 years old in good health.

This clonotype was seen a few times. The chain combines TRBV6-2 or TRBV6-3 with TRBJ2-1, with D unclear. With 6 bases removed from V and 4 bases from J, the gap between germline ends came to 16 bases. The length of the CDR3 is 15 residues. Germline V gives CDR1 MNHEY, CDR2 SVGEGT. The chain's CDR3 is CASSSAEVRYNEQFF. The CDR3 DNA is TGTGCCAGCAGCTCAGCTGAGGTGAGGTACAATGAGCAGTTCTTC.

The sample holds many counts of this clonotype. This chain joins TRBV25-1 and TRBJ1-1; D unclear. CDR1 is MGHDK and CDR2 is SYGVNS in the germline V gene. CDR3 length: 13 residues. The germline V and J ends were trimmed by 6 bases and 1 base, with 9 bases remaining between them. The CDR3 DNA follows: TGTGCCAGCAGGGGATCAGGGAACACTGAAGCTTTCTTT. Translation gives CASRGSGNTEAFF.

Only a few counts were recorded for this clonotype. The chain has TRBV6-1 and TRBJ2-6; 10 nucleotides line up with TRBD2. The CDR3 has 17 amino acids. From germline, CDR1 is MNHNS and CDR2 SASEGT. With V trimmed by 6 bases and J by 0 bases, 5 bases remained unmatched. The CDR3 reads CASSLAGVSSGANVLTF. The CDR3 DNA is TGTGCCAGCAGCCTAGCGGGGGTGTCCTCTGGGGCCAACGTCCTGACTTTC.

The rearrangement links TRBV12-3 or TRBV12-4 to TRBJ2-4; the match to TRBD2 covers 11 bases. The CDR3 totals 19 residues. CDR3 residues: CTRCLIPSTSGSAKNIQYF. The CDR3 DNA sequence: TGTACCCGCTGTTTAATCCCTAGTACTAGCGGGAGCGCCAAAAACATTCAGTACTTC.

The sample holds many counts of this clonotype. This chain joins TRBV10-3 and TRBJ2-5; 9 bases map to TRBD1. V shed 3 bases and J 2 bases; nucleotides not matched to a gene: 7. Germline V gene lookup returns CDR1 ENHRY and CDR2 SYGVKD. CDR3 length equals 16 residues. CDR3 protein: CAISDVVGTGQETQYF. CDR3 bases: TGTGCCATCAGTGACGTCGTAGGGACAGGGCAAGAGACCCAGTACTTC.

The CDR3 DNA reads as TGTGCCAGCAGCCAAGATCGGTTAGCGGGGAAGGATGAGCAGTTCTTC. Translation gives CASSQDRLAGKDEQFF. The chain is built from TRBV3-1 and TRBJ2-1, with 8 nucleotides matching TRBD2. Looked up from germline, CDR1 is LGHDT and CDR2 is YNNKEL (reference sequence). V lost 0 bases, J lost 8 bases, and 9 bases stayed unmatched. The CDR3 runs to 16 residues.

The sample holds many counts of this clonotype. V usage is TRBV12-3 or TRBV12-4 and J usage is TRBJ2-1, with D tentatively TRBD2 (5 bases). Deletions cut 8 bases from V and 2 bases from J, with 7 bases between. The CDR3 covers 12 residues. CDR3 in DNA: TGTGCCAGCCTGAGGGCCTACAATGAGCAGTTCTTC. Protein sequence: CASLRAYNEQFF.

This clonotype has ten or more counts. This rearrangement joins TRBV20-1 to TRBJ2-2; 7 nucleotides align to TRBD1. CDR1 and CDR2 from the germline V gene are DFQATT and SNEGSKA (reference sequence). This CDR3 has 16 amino acids. Trimming cost V 5 bases and J 4 bases; bases outside gene matches: 13. The CDR3 nucleotides read TGCAGTGCTCAAAGACAGGGTGCACCTTTCACCGGGGAGCTGTTTTTT. Translation gives CSAQRQGAPFTGELFF.

V is TRBV10-2 and J is TRBJ2-1; 10 nucleotides agree with TRBD2. Germline CDR1 WSHSY, CDR2 SAAADI. V lost 0 bases to trimming and J lost 10 bases; unmatched junction nucleotides: 9. CDR3 length: 16 amino acids. CDR3 nucleotide sequence: TGCGCCAGCAGTGAGTCTGGCCTAGCGGGGGAAGGGGAGCAGTTCTTC. This codes for CASSESGLAGEGEQFF.

This clonotype was picked up many times. The chain couples TRBV5-1 to TRBJ1-5; D is uncertain. V shed 2 bases and J shed 6 bases, with 15 bases lying between them. CDR1 and CDR2 (germline): SGHRS, YFSETQ. The CDR3 totals 15 residues. The CDR3 spells CASSFHSRAGQPQHF. CDR3 bases: TGCGCCAGCAGCTTCCACTCACGGGCGGGTCAGCCCCAGCATTTT.